These 2 T cell receptor beta chains were all obtained from the same sample, sequenced in a study of response to subunit inactivated influenza vaccine. TCRdb processed the RT-PCR reads anew with MiXCR; each CDR3 protein has one entry. The sample gives 500,000 to 550,000 distinct CDR3 sequences, under 8.5% of which show up once; around 12% is in the top ten. The sequences come from PBMCs from blood, collected less than 30 months after vaccination. These receptors were taken from a man between 50 and 70 years old who received an inactivated influenza vaccine.

The rearrangement joins TRBV4-3 to TRBJ2-1; tentatively, D is TRBD1 (5 bases). V lost 4 bases, J lost 1 base, and 17 bases lay in between. Germline loops: CDR1 LGHNA, CDR2 YSLEER. The CDR3 runs 17 residues. CDR3 in DNA: TGCGCCAGCAGCCTGCAGAGTGGGGCAGGGTCCTACAATGAGCAGTTCTTC. Its translation is CASSLQSGAGSYNEQFF.

In its sample, this clonotype was seen many times. This chain connects TRBV7-2 to TRBJ2-7; 8 nucleotides match TRBD1. Germline CDR1 SGHTA, CDR2 FQGNSA. The CDR3 length is 14 residues. J gave up 3 bases and V 1 base, and 2 bases lay outside the gene matches. CDR3 amino acids: CASSLGDRFYEQYF. The CDR3 DNA reads as TGTGCCAGCAGCTTAGGGGACAGGTTCTACGAGCAGTACTTC.